The sequence of this TCR beta chain was determined in a study of T cell responses to AZD1222 COVID-19 vaccine (dated by TCRdb to about 2021). About the full investigation: AZD1222 recipients given second doses at about 4 weeks or at about 12 weeks were pooled, since spike-specific TCR depth and breadth were not found to differ between the two schedules. TCR sequencing was performed for fewer than 250 trial participants, of whom roughly 200 were given two doses of AZD1222 and around 26 were given two doses of MenACWY control vaccine. Trial participants were enrolled into age subgroups of 18-55, 56-69 and 70-plus years, which contained around 140, 26 and 57 TCR-sequenced participants, respectively.

The CDR3 regions of human TCRbeta chains were analyzed by immunosequencing. The paper's data handling went like this. Repertoire TCRs were checked for matches against a reference library of SARS-CoV-2-specific TCRs that had been generated using the MIRA antigen-specificity platform. Breadth meant the fraction of unique TCRs that were SARS-CoV-2-associated, whereas depth meant the fraction of total T cells that were SARS-CoV-2-associated. Using the MIRA data, each spike-specific TCR was mapped to the spike region that the TCR reacts to and placed in a CD4 or CD8 class. Log10-transformed breadth and depth values were compared by one-way ANOVA with Sidak's multiple comparisons tests. Not all clones reach the TCRdb copy of this immuneACCESS table, which keeps in-frame sequences only. Checked studies attribute under half of the gap to unresolved V genes and leave the rest unexplained. For V, J and clone size, that table is used; D and trimming come from the DNA. The sample table holds some 180,000 clones, of which roughly 92% were seen once. About 10% of the sample comes from the top ten.

The intended sense of this specimen's time point label: baseline before first vaccination. Vaccinee samples came from UK trials COV001 and COV002, including a single-blind randomized controlled phase 2/3 trial of AZD1222 (ChAdOx1 nCoV-19) in healthy adults. For TCRbeta chain sequencing, PBMC samples were collected from trial participants at day 0 and at day 28 after the second dose. Notes on this clone: What this receptor recognizes is not known. It has no much larger one-base neighbor in the sample; base qualities were not kept.

Broader findings and caveats from the paper: Because no day 14 peak-response samples were available, the repertoires could be characterized only after the peak T cell response. Epitopes outside the regions mutated in the B.1.351 and B.1.1.7 variants were reportedly recognized by nearly half of the unique spike-specific TCRs. CD4 TCRs associated with the vaccine covered the entire spike protein, and the dominant responses were in regions 160-218 and 743-854. Spike-specific TCR breadth and depth rose significantly after two AZD1222 doses compared with day 0 and with MenACWY recipients. Participants were mostly white British and included more females than males, and it was suggested by the authors that clonal diversity may have been underestimated. In the small 56-69-year group, the increase in depth fell short of significance, most likely because of low power. Conclusions about previously exposed vaccinees are limited because only six or seven AZD1222 recipients were SARS-CoV-2 seropositive at baseline.

Taken from the germline V gene, the CDR1 and CDR2 loops are SGHTA and FQGNSA. For this chain, trimming is 5 bases at the V end and 5 bases at the J end, and the number of junction bases without a gene match is 8. The cysteine opens and the phenylalanine closes a CDR3 of 15 amino acids. Only CDR3 DNA remains: 45 bases, in frame from the first base. The sequence is built from TRBV7-2 and TRBJ1-1, with 10 middle bases fitting TRBD1. This receptor was taken from an adult in good health. Specimen: peripheral blood, collected on day 0 of AZD1222 vaccination. The DNA sequence follows: TGTGCCAGCAGCGCTTCGGGACAGGGGAGGACTGAAGCTTTCTTT. It translates as CASSASGQGRTEAFF.